This TCR beta chain was observed in a study of identifying expanded T cells in peripheral blood. General study findings and limits: Approximately 1.2 clones differed between technical replicates, versus around 15 and 19 over time. Across healthy donors, higher total template counts meant significantly greater approximately two-week count variance.

Healthy donors had no documented immune events, such as infections, while sampled. Remarks on this clone: Its antigen is undetermined.

Germline CDR1 is MNHEY and CDR2 is SVGAGI. With 2 bases clipped from V and 4 bases from J, the junction kept 5 bases outside the gene matches. This CDR3 spans 15 amino acids. Assay: immunoSEQ multiplex PCR; the TCRdb copy retains only in-frame clones and omits some. The table has 80,000 or so clones, approximately 84% seen once. V gene TRBV6-5 combines with J gene TRBJ2-5; 9 nucleotides agree with TRBD1. The sequence came from a person aged 18 to 70 in good health. Sample: blood. The CDR3 loop reads CASSYLGTGLETQYF. For the CDR3, the DNA is TGTGCCAGCAGTTACCTCGGGACAGGGTTAGAGACCCAGTACTTC.